The rows below give T cell receptor beta chains drawn from one sample of a study of blood T cell repertoires in COVID-19. Here immunoSEQ multiplex PCR was the method, and the copy in TCRdb shows in-frame clones only, minus some. The table has around 110,000 clones, approximately 87% seen once. Material: peripheral blood. The receptors derive from a man aged 25-45 years with acute or convalescent COVID-19. The CDR3 runs from the conserved cysteine through the conserved F or W. The order of the fields is D gene, clone size, V gene, J gene, CDR3 protein, CDR3 DNA. The D gene is left open where the match is weak. Some rows mark clone size as missing; the rest say once, few, many or name a class of expanded clone.

>TRBD2|many|TRBV19|TRBJ2-3
CASSIGTSGPADTQYF
TGTGCCAGTAGTATAGGAACTAGCGGGCCGGCGGATACGCAGTATTTT
>TRBD2|.|TRBV19|TRBJ2-1
CASRSRPQLAGYNEQFF
TGTGCCAGTAGGTCTCGACCCCAACTAGCGGGATACAATGAGCAGTTCTTC
>.|.|TRBV7-9|TRBJ1-1
CASSLIAGLRGDRTEAFF
TGTGCCAGCAGCTTAATCGCAGGGCTCCGGGGCGACAGGACTGAAGCTTTCTTT
>.|once|TRBV30|TRBJ1-3
CATRWGDLGSGNTIYF
TGTGCCACCAGATGGGGGGACCTGGGCTCTGGAAACACCATATATTTT
>TRBD1|.|TRBV27|TRBJ2-1
CASSSGGPYNEQFF
TGTGCCAGCAGTTCAGGGGGCCCATACAATGAGCAGTTCTTC
>TRBD1|.|TRBV2|TRBJ1-1
CASSLTGYTEAFF
TGTGCCAGCAGTTTGACAGGGTACACTGAAGCTTTCTTT
>TRBD1|.|TRBV10-2|TRBJ2-1
CASSEGTGPYNEQFF
TGCGCCAGCAGTGAGGGGACAGGGCCTTACAATGAGCAGTTCTTC
>.|.|TRBV7-2|TRBJ1-3
CASSLDGSSGNTIYF
TGTGCCAGCAGCTTAGACGGGAGCTCTGGAAACACCATATATTTT
>TRBD1|.|TRBV19|TRBJ1-1
CASLTGGVGTEAFF
TGTGCCAGTTTAACAGGGGGCGTCGGCACTGAAGCTTTCTTT
>TRBD2|.|TRBV7-2|TRBJ2-2
CASSPSGVNTGELFF
TGTGCCAGCAGCCCCAGCGGGGTGAACACCGGGGAGCTGTTTTTT
>TRBD1|once|TRBV3-1/TRBV3-2|TRBJ1-2
CASSQDQSGTATRGYTF
TGTGCCAGCAGCCAAGATCAGTCCGGGACAGCGACAAGGGGCTACACCTTC
>.|.|TRBV10-2|TRBJ2-5
CASSESNIQETQYF
TGCGCCAGCAGTGAGTCGAACATCCAAGAGACCCAGTACTTC
>.|once|TRBV30|TRBJ2-3
CAHRQTSSTDTQYF
TGTGCCCACCGACAGACCTCTAGCACAGATACGCAGTATTTT
>.|.|TRBV2|TRBJ1-6
CASRQGSASPLHF
TGTGCCAGCAGACAGGGTTCAGCTTCACCCCTCCACTTT
>TRBD1|.|TRBV5-5|TRBJ1-3
CASSLESGQGTISGNTIYF
TGTGCCAGCAGCCTGGAGTCGGGACAGGGAACCATCTCTGGAAACACCATATATTTT
>TRBD1|once|TRBV5-1|TRBJ2-7
CASSWTGKGNEQYF
TGCGCCAGCAGCTGGACAGGGAAAGGAAACGAGCAGTACTTC